This entry is about one T cell receptor beta chain. Its matching antigen is unknown. This entry comes from a study of T cell responses to AZD1222 COVID-19 vaccine. Study-level points and caveats: Seropositive AZD1222 recipients at baseline numbered only five or six.

Measured with immunoSEQ multiplex PCR; TCRdb has only the in-frame clones, and not every one. Of some 130,000 clones in the sample, approximately 85% are singletons; the top ten hold around 20%. Trimming shortened V by 1 base and J by 0 bases, and 4 bases separated the two germline ends. Germline V gene data show CDR1 as SGHKS and CDR2 as YYEKEE (reference sequence). The CDR3 has 13 residues. The TCR sequence derives from an adult in good health. The V gene is TRBV5-5, the J gene TRBJ1-2, with unresolved D. The sample in question was peripheral blood, obtained on day 0 of MenACWY control vaccination. Written as DNA, the CDR3 is TGTGCCAGCAGCTTGAGAGCTAACTATGGCTACACCTTC. Amino acids: CASSLRANYGYTF.